This T cell receptor (beta chain) was sequenced in a study of metastatic and nonmetastatic thyroid tumors. About the research overall: Repertoires from blood and tumor or nodule tissue of malignant and benign thyroid patients were compared.

The CDR3 is made up of 16 amino acids. Germline CDR1 is LNHDA and CDR2 is SQIVND (reference sequence). The junction had 15 bases not matched to a gene; V was cut back by 9 bases and J by 4 bases. All patients were untreated before thyroid surgery. There are many counts of this clone. How the authors handled the data: Between-group CDR3 differences, defined by clinicopathological status, yielded a distant-metastasis classifier for papillary thyroid cancer. TCRdb re-clonotyped the PCR reads through MiXCR. TCRdb assigned the V and J calls; the authors' analysis was not used. Found here are roughly 32,000 clones, roughly 7.1% of them singletons; the top ten hold around two fifths.

The genes are TRBV19 and TRBJ1-2, with 9 positions matching TRBD1. The sequencing sample was made of blood. This TCR was recovered from a female donor with papillary thyroid cancer or a benign thyroid nodule (not recorded which). Some clones in this sample may be carry-over from other donors' samples. The CDR3 sequence is CASRGPNRGRPYGYTF. In DNA form, the CDR3 reads TGTGCCAGCCGAGGTCCGAACAGGGGGCGCCCCTATGGCTACACCTTC.